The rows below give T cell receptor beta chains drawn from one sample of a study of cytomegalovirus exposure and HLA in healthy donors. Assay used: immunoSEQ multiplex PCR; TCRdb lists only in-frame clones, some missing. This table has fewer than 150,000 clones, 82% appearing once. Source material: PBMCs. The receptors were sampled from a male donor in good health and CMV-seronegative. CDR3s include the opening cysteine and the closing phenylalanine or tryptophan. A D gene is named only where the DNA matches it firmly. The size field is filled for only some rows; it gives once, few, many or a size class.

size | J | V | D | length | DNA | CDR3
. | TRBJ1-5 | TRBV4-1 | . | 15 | TGCGCCAGCAGCCACGAGGGACATCCCCATCAGCCCCAGCATTTT | CASSHEGHPHQPQHF
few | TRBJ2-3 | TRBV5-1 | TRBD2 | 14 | TGCGCCAGCAGTAACGGGAGGGCCGTAGATACGCAGTATTTT | CASSNGRAVDTQYF
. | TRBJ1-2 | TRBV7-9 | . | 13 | TGTGCCAGCAGCTTAGCAGGGGAATTGGGCTACACCTTC | CASSLAGELGYTF
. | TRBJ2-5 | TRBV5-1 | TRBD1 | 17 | TGCGCCAGCAGCTTGGCCCCAAGACAGGGTTTGGAGGAGACCCAGTACTTC | CASSLAPRQGLEETQYF
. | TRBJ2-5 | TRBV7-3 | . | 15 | TGTGCCAGCAGCTTAAGGCGGTCGGCAGAAGAGACCCAGTACTTC | CASSLRRSAEETQYF
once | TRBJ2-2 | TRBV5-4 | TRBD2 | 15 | TGTGCCAGCAGCTTGTCTAGCGGTGGAACCGGGGAGCTGTTTTTT | CASSLSSGGTGELFF
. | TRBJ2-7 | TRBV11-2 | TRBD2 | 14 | TGTGCCAGCACCCCGGGGAGCGGGAGTTACGAGCAGTACTTC | CASTPGSGSYEQYF
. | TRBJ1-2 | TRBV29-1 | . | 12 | TGCAGCGTTGTTGGGCAGGCCCATGGCTACACCTTC | CSVVGQAHGYTF
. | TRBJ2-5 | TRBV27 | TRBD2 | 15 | TGTGCCAGCAGTCTAGCAGCGGGAGGGCAAGAGACCCAGTACTTC | CASSLAAGGQETQYF
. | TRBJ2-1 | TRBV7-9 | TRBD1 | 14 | TGTGCCAGCAGCCCCGACAGGGCCTACAATGAGCAGTTCTTC | CASSPDRAYNEQFF
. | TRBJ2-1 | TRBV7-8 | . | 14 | TGTGCCAGCAGCTTAACACGCGGGGTCGATGAGCAGTTCTTC | CASSLTRGVDEQFF
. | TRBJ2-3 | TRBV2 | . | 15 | TGTGCCAGCAGTGATCTGGCGGGCCCCACAGATACGCAGTATTTT | CASSDLAGPTDTQYF
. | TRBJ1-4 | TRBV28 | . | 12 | TGTGCCAGCAGTTTATCTAGTGAAAAACTGTTTTTT | CASSLSSEKLFF
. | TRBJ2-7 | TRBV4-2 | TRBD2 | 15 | TGTGCCAGCAGCCCTGGACTAGCGGGAAGGTACGAGCAGTACTTC | CASSPGLAGRYEQYF
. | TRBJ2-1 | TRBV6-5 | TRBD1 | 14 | TGTGCCAGCAGTCGGGACAGGGGTTCCAATGAGCAGTTCTTC | CASSRDRGSNEQFF
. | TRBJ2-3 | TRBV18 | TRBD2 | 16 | TGTGCCAGCTCACCAGGGCTAGCGGGAGTAGGAGATACGCAGTATTTT | CASSPGLAGVGDTQYF
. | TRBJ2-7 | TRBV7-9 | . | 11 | TGTGCCAGCAGTTCAGGGGACGAGCAGTACTTC | CASSSGDEQYF
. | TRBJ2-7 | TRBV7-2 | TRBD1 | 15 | TGTGCCAGCAGCTTTACCGGGACAGGGGCGTACGAGCAGTACTTC | CASSFTGTGAYEQYF
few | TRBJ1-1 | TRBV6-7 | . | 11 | TGTGCCAGCATGCGTCCCACTGAAGCTTTCTTT | CASMRPTEAFF
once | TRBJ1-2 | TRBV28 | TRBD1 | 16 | TGTGCCAGCACCCCACAGGGGGCGTCGGAAGGATATGGCTACACCTTC | CASTPQGASEGYGYTF
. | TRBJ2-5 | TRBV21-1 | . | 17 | TGTGCCAGCAGAAAAAGCGGGAGGGGGCCCCAACAAGAGACCCAGTACTTC | CASRKSGRGPQQETQYF
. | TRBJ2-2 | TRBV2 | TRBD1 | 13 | TGTGCCGGACAGGGGCAGGGGAACGGGGAGCTGTTTTTT | CAGQGQGNGELFF
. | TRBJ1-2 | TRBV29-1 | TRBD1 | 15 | TGCAGCGTCGCAATGACAGGGAATAATTACGATGGCTACACCTTC | CSVAMTGNNYDGYTF
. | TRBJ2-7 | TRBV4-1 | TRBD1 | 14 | TGCGCCAGCAGCCCCCGGGACAGGAACTACGAGCAGTACTTC | CASSPRDRNYEQYF
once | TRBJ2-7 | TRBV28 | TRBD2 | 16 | TGTGCCAGCACAACCTCTATGGGGCTAGCGGCCTACGAGCAGTACTTC | CASTTSMGLAAYEQYF
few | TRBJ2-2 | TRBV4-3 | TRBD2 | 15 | TGCGCCAGCAGCCAAGATCGGGGGGTCTACGGGGAGCTGTTTTTT | CASSQDRGVYGELFF